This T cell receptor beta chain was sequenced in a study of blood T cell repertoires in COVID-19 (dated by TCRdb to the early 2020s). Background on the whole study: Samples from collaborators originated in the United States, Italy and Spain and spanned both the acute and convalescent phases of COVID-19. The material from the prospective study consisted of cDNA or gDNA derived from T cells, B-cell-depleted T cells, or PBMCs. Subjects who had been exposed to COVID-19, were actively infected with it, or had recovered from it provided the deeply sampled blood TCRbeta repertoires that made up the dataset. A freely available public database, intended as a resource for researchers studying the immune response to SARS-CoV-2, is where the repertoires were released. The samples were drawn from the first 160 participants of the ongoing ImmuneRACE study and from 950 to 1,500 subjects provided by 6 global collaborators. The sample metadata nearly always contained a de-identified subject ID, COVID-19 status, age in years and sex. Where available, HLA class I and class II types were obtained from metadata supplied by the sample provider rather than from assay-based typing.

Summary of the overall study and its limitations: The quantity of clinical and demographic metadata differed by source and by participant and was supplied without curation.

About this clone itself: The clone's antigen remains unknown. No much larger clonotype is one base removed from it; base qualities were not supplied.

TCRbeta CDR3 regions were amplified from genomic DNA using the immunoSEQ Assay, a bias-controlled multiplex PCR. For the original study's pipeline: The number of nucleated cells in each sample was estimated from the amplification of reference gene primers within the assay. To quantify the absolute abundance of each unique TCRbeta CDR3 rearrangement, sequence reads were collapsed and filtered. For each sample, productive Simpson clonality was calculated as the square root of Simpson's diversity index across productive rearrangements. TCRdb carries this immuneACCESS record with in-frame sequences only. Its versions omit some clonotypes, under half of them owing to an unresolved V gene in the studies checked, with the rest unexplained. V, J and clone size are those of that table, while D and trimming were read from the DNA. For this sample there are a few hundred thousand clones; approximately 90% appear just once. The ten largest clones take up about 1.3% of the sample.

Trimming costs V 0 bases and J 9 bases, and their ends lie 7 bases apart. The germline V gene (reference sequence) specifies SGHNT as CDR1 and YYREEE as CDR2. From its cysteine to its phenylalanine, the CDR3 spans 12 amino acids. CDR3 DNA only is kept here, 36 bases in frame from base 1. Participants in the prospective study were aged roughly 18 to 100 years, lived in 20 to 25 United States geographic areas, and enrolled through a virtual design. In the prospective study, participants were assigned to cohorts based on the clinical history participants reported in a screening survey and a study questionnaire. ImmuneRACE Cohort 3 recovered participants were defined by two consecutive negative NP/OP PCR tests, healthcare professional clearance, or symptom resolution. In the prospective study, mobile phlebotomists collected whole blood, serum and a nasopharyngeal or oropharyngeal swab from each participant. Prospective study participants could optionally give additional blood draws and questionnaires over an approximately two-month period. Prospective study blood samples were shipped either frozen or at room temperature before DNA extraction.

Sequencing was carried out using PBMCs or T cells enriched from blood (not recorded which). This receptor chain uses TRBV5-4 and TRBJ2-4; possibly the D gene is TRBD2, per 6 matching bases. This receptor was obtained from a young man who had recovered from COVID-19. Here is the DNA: TGTGCCAGCAGCTTGGCCGGGGGCATTCAGTACTTC. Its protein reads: CASSLAGGIQYF.